One and the same sample provided the 14 T cell receptor beta chains below, sequenced in a study of T-cell memory formation after mild COVID-19. TCRdb called the 5' RACE reads again in MiXCR, with one record for every CDR3 protein. The profile shows about 430,000 distinct CDR3 sequences, 24% of them singletons. What was sequenced was PBMCs or a T cell subset sorted from them (not recorded which). The receptors originated from an adult woman who had mild COVID-19 (a few samples of this study predate the infection). Cell type and time point are not known.

This clonotype has a handful of counts. The chain couples TRBV6-5 to TRBJ1-4, with D unresolved. The germline V gene encodes CDR1 MNHEY and CDR2 SVGAGI. The CDR3 spans 14 residues. V lost 6 bases, J lost 0 bases, and 8 bases lay in between. CDR3 sequence: CASSSVATNEKLFF. In DNA, the CDR3 is TGTGCCAGCAGCTCGGTGGCAACTAATGAAAAACTGTTTTTT.

The chain recombines TRBV7-2 with TRBJ1-6; D not resolved. V was cut by 5 bases and J by 10 bases, with 15 bases left in between. CDR1 SGHTA and CDR2 FQGNSA come from the germline V gene. This CDR3 comprises 14 residues. CDR3 loop: CASSPEVSISPLHF. The CDR3 DNA is TGTGCCAGCAGCCCGGAAGTTTCCATCTCACCCCTCCACTTT.

This chain joins TRBV7-3 and TRBJ2-1; TRBD1 matches 7 bases. Germline-derived CDR1 and CDR2 are SGHTA and FQGTGA. With V trimmed by 4 bases and J by 1 base, 4 bases remained unmatched. The CDR3 consists of 15 residues. The CDR3 coding sequence is TGTGCCAGCAGCTCCGCGACAGGGTCCTACAATGAGCAGTTCTTC. Amino acids: CASSSATGSYNEQFF.

This clonotype has only a few counts. The rearrangement links TRBV4-1 to TRBJ2-2; D is uncertain. Germline CDR1 MGHRA, CDR2 YSYEKL. Trimming removed 1 base from V and 8 bases from J, with 8 bases in between. The length of the CDR3 is 13 residues. CDR3 nucleotides: TGCGCCAGCAGCCAAGTAGGATGGGGGGAGCTGTTTTTT. The encoded protein is CASSQVGWGELFF.

This clonotype was observed a few times. The gene calls are TRBV7-2 and TRBJ2-6; no reliable D call. V was cut by 10 bases and J by 0 bases, with 7 bases left in between. This CDR3 comprises 13 residues. Germline V gene lookup returns CDR1 SGHTA and CDR2 FQGNSA. CDR3 amino acids: CAIRNSGANVLTF. Here the CDR3 DNA reads TGTGCCATTCGCAACTCTGGGGCCAACGTCCTGACTTTC.

The table lists this clonotype with a few counts. This sequence joins TRBV18 and TRBJ2-3; 7 bases align to TRBD2. J was trimmed by 3 bases and V by 5 bases; bases with no gene match: 11. CDR3 length: 16 amino acids. CDR1 is KGHSH, CDR2 LQKENI, per germline. CDR3 nucleotide sequence: TGTGCCAGCTCAACCCCATCGGGGGGTGGGACAGATACGCAGTATTTT. It encodes CASSTPSGGGTDTQYF. Complete variable domain (other parts from reference TRBV18 and TRBJ2-3): NAGVMQNPRHLVRRRGQEARLRCSPMKGHSHVYWYRQLPEEGLKFMVYLQKENIIDESGMPKERFSAEFPKEGPSILRIQQVVRGDSAAYFCASSTPSGGGTDTQYFGPGTRLTVL.

The chain uses TRBV4-2 and TRBJ2-7; weak D call: TRBD2 (6 bases). Trimming took 4 bases from V and 3 from J, leaving 16 bases between them. Germline values: CDR1 LGHNA, CDR2 YNFKEQ. The CDR3 totals 15 residues. The CDR3 region is CASSPTGGHGYEQYF. The CDR3 bases are TGTGCCAGCAGCCCAACCGGAGGGCACGGCTACGAGCAGTACTTC.

The chain carries TRBV27 and TRBJ2-7; 9 nucleotides match TRBD1. This CDR3 spans 15 amino acids. The germline CDR1 and CDR2 sequences are MNHEY and SMNVEV (reference sequence). V was pared by 3 bases and J by 3 bases, with 6 bases of the junction left unmatched. CDR3 residues: CASSFGGQGSYEQYF. The CDR3 coding sequence is TGTGCCAGCAGTTTTGGAGGACAGGGGAGCTACGAGCAGTACTTC.

Only a few counts were recorded for this clonotype. This chain joins TRBV20-1 and TRBJ2-3; the D is unclear. Deletions cut 5 bases from V and 2 bases from J, with 14 bases between. Germline loops: CDR1 DFQATT, CDR2 SNEGSKA (reference sequence). CDR3 size: 14 residues. The CDR3 region has the DNA TGCAGTGCTTGCCACCCTCACCTCACAGATACGCAGTATTTT. This gives the protein CSACHPHLTDTQYF.

The rearrangement links TRBV5-1 to TRBJ1-1; a weak D match, TRBD1 (6 bases). Trimming shortened V by 1 base and J by 11 bases, and 21 bases separated the two germline ends. From germline, CDR1 is SGHRS and CDR2 YFSETQ. CDR3 length: 15 residues. CDR3 nucleotides: TGCGCCAGCAGCTTGAGGGATCTCACTGGGGGCGACGCTTTCTTT. Its protein product is CASSLRDLTGGDAFF.

This chain joins TRBV3-1 and TRBJ1-1, with 7 bases matching TRBD1. The junction had 12 bases not matched to a gene; V was cut back by 3 bases and J by 2 bases. Germline loops: CDR1 LGHDT, CDR2 YNNKEL (reference sequence). The CDR3 sequence is 17 residues long. DNA for the CDR3: TGTGCCAGCAGCCACCCTCTTGACAGGGCCTACAACACTGAAGCTTTCTTT. Protein: CASSHPLDRAYNTEAFF. Together with reference TRBV3-1 and TRBJ1-1, the CDR3 gives the full variable domain: DTAVSQTPKYLVTQMGNDKSIKCEQNLGHDTMYWYKQDSKKFLKIMFSYNNKELIINETVPNRFSPKSPDKAHLNLHINSLELGDSAVYFCASSHPLDRAYNTEAFFGQGTRLTVV.

In its sample, this clonotype was seen a few times. V is TRBV7-2 and J is TRBJ2-1; 8 bases map to TRBD2. J lost 4 bases, V lost 7 bases, and 15 bases had no gene match. This CDR3 is 17 amino acids long. The germline V gene encodes CDR1 SGHTA and CDR2 FQGNSA. The CDR3 is CASNLGLSSGPYNEQFF. In DNA form, the CDR3 reads TGTGCCAGCAATCTGGGGTTATCTAGCGGGCCTTACAATGAGCAGTTCTTC.

The chain links TRBV7-8 to TRBJ1-1; D gene unclear. Germline V gene sequence: CDR1 SGHVS, CDR2 FQNEAQ. The CDR3 covers 15 residues. Trimming took 3 bases from V and 2 from J, leaving 13 bases between them. The chain's CDR3 is CASSLDLYPNTEAFF. The CDR3 nucleotides are TGTGCCAGCAGCTTGGACCTTTACCCTAACACTGAAGCTTTCTTT.

The gene calls are TRBV6-5 and TRBJ2-1; D perhaps matches TRBD2 (5 bases). CDR3 length equals 13 residues. The germline CDR1 and CDR2 sequences are MNHEY and SVGAGI. Between the trimmed V and J ends, which lost 0 bases and 5 bases, there was a span of 5 bases. The CDR3 protein is CASSYSGDNEQFF. DNA of the CDR3: TGTGCCAGCAGTTACTCGGGAGACAATGAGCAGTTCTTC.